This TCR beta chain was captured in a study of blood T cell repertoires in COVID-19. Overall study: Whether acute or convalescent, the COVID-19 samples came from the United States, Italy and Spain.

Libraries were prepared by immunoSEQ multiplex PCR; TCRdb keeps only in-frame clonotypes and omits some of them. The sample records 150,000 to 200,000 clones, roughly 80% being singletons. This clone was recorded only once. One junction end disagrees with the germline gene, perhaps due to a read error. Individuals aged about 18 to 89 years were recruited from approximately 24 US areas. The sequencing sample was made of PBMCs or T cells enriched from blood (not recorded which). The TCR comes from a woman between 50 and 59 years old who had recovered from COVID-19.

CDR3 coding DNA: TGTGCCAGCAGTCAAGCGTCAACTTACAATGAGCAGTTCTTC. Translated, it gives CASSQASTYNEQFF. J is TRBJ2-1 and V is TRBV14; D is undetermined. This CDR3 has 14 residues. The germline V gene has CDR1 SGHDN and CDR2 FVKESK.